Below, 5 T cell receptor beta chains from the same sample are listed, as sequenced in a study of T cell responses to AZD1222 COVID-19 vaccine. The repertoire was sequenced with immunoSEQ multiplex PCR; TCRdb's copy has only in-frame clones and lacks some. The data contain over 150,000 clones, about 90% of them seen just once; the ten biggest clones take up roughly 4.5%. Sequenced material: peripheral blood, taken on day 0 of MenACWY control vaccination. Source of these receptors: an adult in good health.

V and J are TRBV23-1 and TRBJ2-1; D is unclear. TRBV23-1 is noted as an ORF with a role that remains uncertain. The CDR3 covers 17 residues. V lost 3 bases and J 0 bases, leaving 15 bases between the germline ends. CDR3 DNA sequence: TGCGCCAGCAGTCATAAAGTCCCCAGGAGCTCCTACAATGAGCAGTTCTTC. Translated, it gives CASSHKVPRSSYNEQFF.

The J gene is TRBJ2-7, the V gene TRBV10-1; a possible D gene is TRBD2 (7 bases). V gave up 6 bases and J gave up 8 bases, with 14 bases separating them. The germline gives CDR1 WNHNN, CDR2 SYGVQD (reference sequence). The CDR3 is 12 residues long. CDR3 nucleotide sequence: TGCGCCAGCAGCCAAGGGGGGGGGCAGCAGTACTTC. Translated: CASSQGGGQQYF.

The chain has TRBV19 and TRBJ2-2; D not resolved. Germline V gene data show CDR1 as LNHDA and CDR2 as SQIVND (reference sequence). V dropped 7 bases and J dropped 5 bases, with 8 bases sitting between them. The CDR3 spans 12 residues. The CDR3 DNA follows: TGTGCCAGTAAGGTGTGGACCGGGGAGCTGTTTTTT. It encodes CASKVWTGELFF. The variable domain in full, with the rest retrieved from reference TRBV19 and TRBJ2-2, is DGGITQSPKYLFRKEGQNVTLSCEQNLNHDAMYWYRQDPGQGLRLIYYSQIVNDFQKGDIAEGYSVSREKKESFPLTVTSAQKNPTAFYLCASKVWTGELFFGEGSRLTVL.

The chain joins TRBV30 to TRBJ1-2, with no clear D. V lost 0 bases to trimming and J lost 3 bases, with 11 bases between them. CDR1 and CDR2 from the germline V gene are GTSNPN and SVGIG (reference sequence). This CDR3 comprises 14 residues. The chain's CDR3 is CAWSVFQVDYGYTF. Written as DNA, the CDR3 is TGTGCCTGGAGTGTATTCCAAGTCGACTATGGCTACACCTTC.

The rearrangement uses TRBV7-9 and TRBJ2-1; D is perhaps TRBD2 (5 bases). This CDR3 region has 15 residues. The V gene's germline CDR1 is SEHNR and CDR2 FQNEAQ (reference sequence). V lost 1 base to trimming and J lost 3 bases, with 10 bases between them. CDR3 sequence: CASSLGGRSYNEQFF. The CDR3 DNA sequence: TGTGCCAGCAGCTTAGGTGGGAGAAGCTACAATGAGCAGTTCTTC.